The TCR beta chain described here comes from a study of cytomegalovirus exposure and HLA in healthy donors. General study findings and limits: CMV antigen specificity was confirmed in vitro for a few CMV-associated chains.

The repertoire was sequenced with immunoSEQ multiplex PCR; TCRdb's copy has only in-frame clones and lacks some. The data contain some 170,000 clones, about 82% of them singletons. It was the roughly 110-subject validation cohort, separate from the roughly 700-subject first cohort, to which the donors belonged. The CDR3 runs to 12 residues. Germline-derived CDR1 and CDR2 are SQVTM and ANQGSEA. With 3 bases removed from V and 3 bases from J, the gap between germline ends came to 9 bases. This clone appeared a few times. The antigen remains unidentified. V gene TRBV29-1 combines with J gene TRBJ2-7, with D unclear. The receptor comes from a man aged 30-40 years in good health and CMV-seropositive. The source material was PBMCs. CDR3 in DNA: TGCAGCGTTGAGATTGCGGACTACGAGCAGTACTTC. Amino acids: CSVEIADYEQYF.